The rows below give T cell receptor beta chains drawn from one sample of a study of OX40 agonist ivuxolimab in advanced cancers. Method: immunoSEQ multiplex PCR; TCRdb's copy keeps in-frame clones and lacks some. Of 55,000 to 85,000 clones in the sample, around 85% are singletons; the top ten hold roughly 0.69%. The sample consisted of CD4+ or CD8+ T cells sorted from blood, taken in a trial of the OX40 agonist ivuxolimab. These receptors were obtained from an adult with an advanced solid tumor such as melanoma, head and neck, liver or kidney cancer. The CDR3 runs from the conserved cysteine through the conserved F or W. Each record gives: V gene, clone size, CDR3 length, J gene, CDR3 protein. Not every row has a clone size; where given, it reads once, few, many or a size class.

>TRBV7-2|once|14|TRBJ2-3
CASSLALKGDTQYF
>TRBV4-2|-|21|TRBJ2-5
CASSHLAPHKGLAMRQETQYF
>TRBV5-1|-|13|TRBJ2-5
CASSLVGGETQYF
>TRBV5-8|-|19|TRBJ2-6
CASSLGQGKEPSGANVLTF
>TRBV27|-|15|TRBJ2-3
CASGAGGPRTDTQYF
>TRBV6-5|few|15|TRBJ1-2
CASSYSRQGNYGYTF
>TRBV7-2|-|15|TRBJ2-1
CASSLATASYNEQFF
>TRBV5-1|-|12|TRBJ2-7
CARKKGGYEQYF
>TRBV12-5|once|15|TRBJ1-5
CASGFTGGAPQPQHF
>TRBV5-6|-|13|TRBJ2-3
CASSLGQRDTQYF
>TRBV5-1|few|13|TRBJ1-1
CASSLAENTEAFF
>TRBV4-3|-|16|TRBJ1-2
CASSLRGQDLYYGYTF
>TRBV5-1|-|13|TRBJ2-3
CASSLEQGDTQYF
>TRBV18|-|16|TRBJ2-7
CASSPPSQGQGGEQYF
>TRBV11-3|-|17|TRBJ2-2
CASSINLGQGNTGELFF
>TRBV29-1|-|12|TRBJ2-1
CSGAGQGNEQFF
>TRBV7-9|-|14|TRBJ2-3
CASSSGGGTDTQYF
>TRBV19|-|15|TRBJ1-6
CASTRRTADNSPLHF
>TRBV19|-|12|TRBJ1-1
CASSIDLGKAFF
>TRBV5-6|-|14|TRBJ2-3
CASATPGATDTQYF
>TRBV6-5|-|12|TRBJ1-6
CASTDYNSPLHF
>TRBV18|-|15|TRBJ2-1
CASSRLGGRYNEQFF